This record looks at one T cell receptor beta chain sequence and its context. The antigen remains undetermined. The data originate from a study of post-analysis software for immune sequencing data. Study summary: The disease courses covered relapsing-remitting, secondary progressive and progressive-relapsing multiple sclerosis. Study-wide results and limits: In multiple sclerosis, normalized Chao1 diversity was significantly below that of controls. About five TRBV segments were more frequent in patients than controls; TRBV5-6, TRBV5-1 and TRBV20-1 belonged to this group.

Every TCR beta cDNA library bore unique molecular identifiers. When about 1 to 11 million T cells were used, they gave about 550,000 cDNA molecules. TCRdb re-called the PCR reads with MiXCR, one entry per CDR3 protein. The sample lists roughly 730,000 distinct CDR3 sequences; roughly 29% were seen once. V was shortened by 4 bases and J by 8 bases, with 17 bases between the two germline ends. The CDR3 length is 14 residues. The germline gives CDR1 LGHNA, CDR2 YSLEER. V is TRBV4-3 and J is TRBJ1-1; D perhaps matches TRBD1 (5 bases). The source is a girl aged 5-17 years with multiple sclerosis. The sequenced sample was blood. The CDR3 protein is CASSPGPQGSEAFF. CDR3 DNA sequence: TGCGCCAGCAGCCCCGGCCCTCAGGGAAGCGAAGCTTTCTTT.